This TCR beta chain was identified during a study of neoadjuvant nivolumab and ipilimumab in lung cancer. Whole-study findings and limits: Pretherapy blood TCR richness correlated positively with resected tumor richness. TCR receptors were sequenced in few samples. Only a single major-pathologic-response sample was available for clonality analysis.

Turning to this clone: What it binds is unknown.

Here immunoSEQ multiplex PCR was the method, and the copy in TCRdb shows in-frame clones only, minus some. The sample comprises about 9,000 clones, approximately 80% of which are singletons, and about 8% rests with the top ten. V lost 6 bases to trimming and J lost 6 bases; unmatched junction nucleotides: 15. Germline V gene lookup returns CDR1 SQVTM and CDR2 ANQGSEA. CDR3 size: 16 residues. The sample here was tumor tissue, taken after neoadjuvant nivolumab, alone or with ipilimumab, at or shortly before surgery. The rearrangement joins TRBV29-1 to TRBJ2-2; 8 positions agree with TRBD2. The receptor's source is an adult with non-small cell lung cancer. The CDR3 DNA sequence: TGCAGCGTCCTGGAAGCGGGAGCTGCGGTCCCCGGGGAGCTGTTTTTT. Translating gives CSVLEAGAAVPGELFF.